A selection of T cell receptor beta chains follows, all from one sample in a study of Ad26.COV2.S vaccination and SARS-CoV-2 variants. Data came from immunoSEQ multiplex PCR; TCRdb stores just in-frame clones and leaves some out. This sample has fewer than 800,000 clones, with approximately 88% found just once. This specimen was peripheral blood, taken in a trial of Ad26.COV2.S vaccine versus placebo. These TCRs come from a person aged 18-60 years who received the Ad26.COV2.S COVID-19 vaccine or a placebo. The CDR3 runs from the conserved cysteine through the conserved F or W. The D gene is left open where the match is weak. A row's size may be missing; if present it is once, few, many or a size class.

>TRBJ1-5|-|TRBV3-1/TRBV3-2|-
CASGGQGGQPQHF
TGTGCCAGCGGGGGGCAGGGCGGTCAGCCCCAGCATTTT
>TRBJ1-5|-|TRBV12-3/TRBV12-4|-
CASSPSFNQPQHF
TGTGCCAGCAGTCCTTCCTTCAATCAGCCCCAGCATTTT
>TRBJ1-4|-|TRBV27|-
CASSLWGEDEKLFF
TGTGCCAGCAGTTTGTGGGGAGAAGATGAAAAACTGTTTTTT
>TRBJ2-3|-|TRBV7-2|-
CASSLALIIRGTQYF
TGTGCCAGCAGCTTAGCGCTAATCATCAGGGGTACGCAGTATTTT
>TRBJ1-1|-|TRBV18|few
CASSQDMGGNTEAFF
TGTGCCAGCTCACAAGACATGGGTGGGAACACTGAAGCTTTCTTT
>TRBJ2-5|-|TRBV30|-
CAWSVPGQETQYF
TGTGCCTGGAGTGTACCCGGCCAAGAGACCCAGTACTTC
>TRBJ1-1|TRBD1|TRBV5-1|-
CASSEQGSGTEAFF
TGCGCCAGCAGCGAACAGGGGAGTGGCACTGAAGCTTTCTTT
>TRBJ2-7|TRBD1|TRBV3-1/TRBV3-2|-
CASSQGLGGREQYF
TGTGCCAGCAGCCAAGGGTTAGGGGGCCGCGAGCAGTACTTC
>TRBJ1-6|-|TRBV7-2|-
CASSLDRSPLHF
TGTGCCAGCAGCTTAGACAGGTCGCCCCTCCACTTT
>TRBJ2-1|-|TRBV19|-
CASSVASSSYNEQFF
TGTGCCAGTAGTGTGGCAAGCAGCTCCTACAATGAGCAGTTCTTC
>TRBJ1-6|-|TRBV6-1|-
CASSDGRTNSPLHF
TGTGCCAGCAGTGATGGACGGACAAATTCACCCCTCCACTTT
>TRBJ1-2|TRBD1|TRBV7-9|-
CASSLGQGPNYGYTF
TGTGCCAGCAGCTTAGGACAGGGACCGAACTATGGCTACACCTTC
>TRBJ1-1|TRBD1|TRBV5-1|-
CASSLEGASGTEAFF
TGCGCCAGCAGCTTGGAGGGGGCCTCGGGCACTGAAGCTTTCTTT
>TRBJ1-1|-|TRBV27|once
CASRMTVNTEAFF
TGTGCCAGCAGGATGACAGTGAACACTGAAGCTTTCTTT
>TRBJ2-7|-|TRBV5-1|-
CASSFPPGEDREQYF
TGCGCCAGCAGCTTCCCTCCAGGGGAAGATCGCGAGCAGTACTTC
>TRBJ2-7|TRBD2|TRBV6-5|once
CASSYDASGSPYEQYF
TGTGCCAGCAGTTACGACGCGAGCGGGAGTCCCTACGAGCAGTACTTC
>TRBJ2-2|-|TRBV24-1|-
CATSDWGGELFF
TGTGCCACCAGTGATTGGGGCGGGGAGCTGTTTTTT
>TRBJ2-7|TRBD1|TRBV27|-
CASRTAGTGGSGEQYF
TGTGCCAGCAGGACAGCCGGCACAGGGGGCTCGGGCGAGCAGTACTTC
>TRBJ1-4|-|TRBV27|-
CASSLSRVAADEKLFF
TGTGCCAGCAGTTTATCCCGGGTAGCGGCGGATGAAAAACTGTTTTTT
>TRBJ2-1|TRBD2|TRBV30|-
CAWSSLAGAVYNEQFF
TGTGCCTGGAGTTCCCTAGCGGGGGCCGTCTACAATGAGCAGTTCTTC
>TRBJ2-2|TRBD2|TRBV3-1/TRBV3-2|once
CASSRPRGSDTGELFF
TGTGCCAGCAGCAGGCCGCGGGGGTCGGACACCGGGGAGCTGTTTTTT
>TRBJ2-7|-|TRBV10-3|-
CAIRGSEYEQYF
TGTGCCATCAGGGGGTCCGAGTACGAGCAGTACTTC
>TRBJ2-2|TRBD1|TRBV3-1/TRBV3-2|-
CASSPIPGQANTGELFF
TGTGCCAGCAGCCCCATTCCGGGACAGGCGAACACCGGGGAGCTGTTTTTT
>TRBJ2-1|TRBD2|TRBV15|-
CATSRSTGRGEQFF
TGTGCCACCAGCAGATCCACGGGGAGGGGTGAGCAGTTCTTC
>TRBJ2-1|-|TRBV7-9|-
CASSIPPRGNNEQFF
TGTGCCAGCAGCATCCCCCCACGGGGTAACAATGAGCAGTTCTTC
>TRBJ2-1|TRBD1|TRBV19|-
CASSHRGAYNEQFF
TGTGCCAGTAGTCACAGGGGGGCCTACAATGAGCAGTTCTTC
>TRBJ1-5|-|TRBV27|-
CASAEDISNQPQHF
TGTGCCAGCGCCGAAGACATTAGCAATCAGCCCCAGCATTTT
>TRBJ2-5|-|TRBV7-8|-
CASSLAGAETQYF
TGTGCCAGCAGCTTAGCAGGGGCCGAGACCCAGTACTTC
>TRBJ2-2|-|TRBV5-4|-
CASSPPTDTGELFF
TGTGCCAGCAGCCCTCCGACAGACACCGGGGAGCTGTTTTTT
>TRBJ2-7|-|TRBV20-1|-
CSAGDYEQYF
TGCAGTGCAGGGGACTACGAGCAGTACTTC
>TRBJ2-2|-|TRBV6-5|-
CASQGVGTGELFF
TGTGCCAGCCAGGGAGTCGGCACCGGGGAGCTGTTTTTT
>TRBJ1-5|-|TRBV6-5|-
CASGGTINQPQHF
TGTGCCAGCGGGGGGACGATCAATCAGCCCCAGCATTTT